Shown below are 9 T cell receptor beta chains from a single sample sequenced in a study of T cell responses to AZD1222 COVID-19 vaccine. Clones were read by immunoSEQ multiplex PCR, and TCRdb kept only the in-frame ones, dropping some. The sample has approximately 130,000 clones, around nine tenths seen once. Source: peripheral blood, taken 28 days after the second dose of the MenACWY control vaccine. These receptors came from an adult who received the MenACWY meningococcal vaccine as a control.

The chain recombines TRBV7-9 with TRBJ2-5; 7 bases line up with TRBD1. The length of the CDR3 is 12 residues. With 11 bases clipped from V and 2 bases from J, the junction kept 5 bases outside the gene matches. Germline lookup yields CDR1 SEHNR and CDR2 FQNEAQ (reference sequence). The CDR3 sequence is CAPRDSQETQYF. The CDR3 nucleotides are TGTGCCCCCCGGGACAGTCAAGAGACCCAGTACTTC.

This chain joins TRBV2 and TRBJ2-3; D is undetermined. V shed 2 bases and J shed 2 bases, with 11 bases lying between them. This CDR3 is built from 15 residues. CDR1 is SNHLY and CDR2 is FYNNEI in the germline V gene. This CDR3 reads CASSEWAETTDTQYF. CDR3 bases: TGTGCCAGCAGTGAATGGGCGGAGACCACAGATACGCAGTATTTT.

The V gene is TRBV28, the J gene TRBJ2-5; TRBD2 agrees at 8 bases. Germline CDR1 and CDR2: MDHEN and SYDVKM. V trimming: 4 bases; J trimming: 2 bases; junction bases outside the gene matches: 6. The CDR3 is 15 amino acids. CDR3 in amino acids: CASSSLAGSQETQYF. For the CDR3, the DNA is TGTGCCAGCAGTTCATTAGCGGGGTCTCAAGAGACCCAGTACTTC.

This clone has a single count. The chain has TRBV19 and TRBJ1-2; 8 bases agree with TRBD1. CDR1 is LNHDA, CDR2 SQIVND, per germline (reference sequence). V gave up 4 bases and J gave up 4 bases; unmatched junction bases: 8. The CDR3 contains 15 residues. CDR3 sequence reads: CASSTLGQGGYGYTF. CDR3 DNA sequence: TGTGCCAGTAGTACCCTCGGACAGGGTGGCTATGGCTACACCTTC.

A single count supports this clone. The CDR3, as DNA: TGTGCCAGCAGTCCCGGCCGCGGGCTGGAAGGTCAGCCCCAGCATTTT. Translation: CASSPGRGLEGQPQHF. This chain links TRBV6-6 with TRBJ1-5; D remains unclear. This CDR3 contains 16 residues. Germline-derived CDR1 and CDR2 are MNHNY and SVGAGI (reference sequence). V was trimmed by 5 bases and J by 6 bases, leaving 20 bases between them.

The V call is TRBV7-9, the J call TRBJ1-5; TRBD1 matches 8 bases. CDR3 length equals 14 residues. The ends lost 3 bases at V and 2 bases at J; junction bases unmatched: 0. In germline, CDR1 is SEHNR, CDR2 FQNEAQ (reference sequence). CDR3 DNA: TGTGCCAGCAGCTTGACAGGGGGCAATCAGCCCCAGCATTTT. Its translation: CASSLTGGNQPQHF.

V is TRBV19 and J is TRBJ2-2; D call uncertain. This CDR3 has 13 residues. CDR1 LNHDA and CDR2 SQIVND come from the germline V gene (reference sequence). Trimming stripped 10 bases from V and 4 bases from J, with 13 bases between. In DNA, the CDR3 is TGTGCCACCCAAAGCTCCGGCACCGGGGAGCTGTTTTTT. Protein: CATQSSGTGELFF.

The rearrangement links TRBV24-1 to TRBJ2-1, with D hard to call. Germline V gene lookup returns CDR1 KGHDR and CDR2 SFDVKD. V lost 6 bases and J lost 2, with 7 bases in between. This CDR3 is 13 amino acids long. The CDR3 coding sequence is TGTGCCACCAGTAGAGACACCTACAATGAGCAGTTCTTC. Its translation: CATSRDTYNEQFF.

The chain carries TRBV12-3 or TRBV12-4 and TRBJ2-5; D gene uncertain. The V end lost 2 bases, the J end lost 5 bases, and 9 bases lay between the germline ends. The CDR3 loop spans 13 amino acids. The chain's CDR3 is CASSLYLHETQYF. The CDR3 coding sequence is TGTGCCAGCAGTTTATACCTCCACGAGACCCAGTACTTC.